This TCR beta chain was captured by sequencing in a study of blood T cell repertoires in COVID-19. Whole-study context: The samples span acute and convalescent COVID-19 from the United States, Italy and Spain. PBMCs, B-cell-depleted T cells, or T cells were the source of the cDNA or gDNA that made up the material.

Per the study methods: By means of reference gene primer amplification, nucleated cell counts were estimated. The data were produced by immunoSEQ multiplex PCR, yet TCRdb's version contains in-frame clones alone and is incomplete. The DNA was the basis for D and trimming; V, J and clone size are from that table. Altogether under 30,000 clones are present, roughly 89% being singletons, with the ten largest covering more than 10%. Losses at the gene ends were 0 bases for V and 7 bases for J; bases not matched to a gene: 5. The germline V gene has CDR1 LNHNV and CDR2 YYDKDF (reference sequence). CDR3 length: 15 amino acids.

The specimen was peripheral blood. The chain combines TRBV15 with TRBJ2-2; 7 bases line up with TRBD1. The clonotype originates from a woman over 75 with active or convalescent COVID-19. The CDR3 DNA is TGTGCCACCAGCAGAGACAGGGGGAGTATCGGGGAGCTGTTTTTT. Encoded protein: CATSRDRGSIGELFF.